A selection of T cell receptor beta chains follows, all from one sample in a study of graft-versus-host responses after intestinal transplantation. No antigens are known for them. Measured with immunoSEQ multiplex PCR; TCRdb has only the in-frame clones, and not every one. This sample has tens of thousands of clones, with 84% found just once. The material sequenced was unstimulated CD4+ T cells sorted from spleen or lymph node cells, taken before transplant. These receptors were taken from a human donor who was the organ donor for an intestinal transplant. The CDR3 runs from the conserved cysteine through the conserved F or W. A D gene is named only where the DNA matches it firmly. Clone size appears in some rows only: once, few, many, or a class for an expanded clone.

V,D,size,J,DNA,CDR3
TRBV5-1,TRBD2,-,TRBJ2-5,TGCGCCAGCAGCTTGGATAGCGGGGGTCCGGGGACCCAGTACTTC,CASSLDSGGPGTQYF
TRBV19,-,-,TRBJ2-5,TGTGCCAGTAGTATAGGGGGTAGCGGTCGACAAGAGACCCAGTACTTC,CASSIGGSGRQETQYF
TRBV7-2,-,-,TRBJ2-1,TGTGCCAGCAGCTTAGCGCACGGTAGCTCCTACAATGAGCAGTTCTTC,CASSLAHGSSYNEQFF
TRBV19,-,-,TRBJ1-2,TGTGCCAGTACCCCATACGGAACAGGGAACTATGGCTACACCTTC,CASTPYGTGNYGYTF
TRBV19,-,few,TRBJ1-5,TGTGCCAGTACCACCCGCGGGCCCCAGCATTTT,CASTTRGPQHF
TRBV19,-,-,TRBJ1-6,TGTGCCACCCGAAAGACAGGCCCCGCCACATCACCCCTCCACTTT,CATRKTGPATSPLHF
TRBV7-8,-,-,TRBJ1-1,TGTGCCAGCAGCCCGGGACTGACGAACACTGAAGCTTTCTTT,CASSPGLTNTEAFF
TRBV7-2,TRBD2,few,TRBJ2-5,TGTGCCAGCAGCCGACTAGCGGGGGGGCGAGAGACCCAGTACTTC,CASSRLAGGRETQYF
TRBV5-1,TRBD1,once,TRBJ1-1,TGCGCCAGCAGCGGGACAGGGTTGAACACTGAAGCTTTCTTT,CASSGTGLNTEAFF
TRBV18,-,-,TRBJ1-1,TGTGCCAGCTCACCCCCCGGCGGGGGCGCGTACACTGAAGCTTTCTTT,CASSPPGGGAYTEAFF
TRBV15,-,-,TRBJ2-1,TGTGCCACCAGCAGAGATTGGGGGGAGACAGATGAGCAGTTCTTC,CATSRDWGETDEQFF
TRBV6-1,-,-,TRBJ1-2,TGTGCCAGCAGCAGGGATACCTATGGCTACACCTTC,CASSRDTYGYTF
TRBV11-2,-,-,TRBJ1-4,TGTGCCAGCAGCTTAGTGTTCGGGGCAACTAATGAAAAACTGTTTTTT,CASSLVFGATNEKLFF
TRBV28,-,-,TRBJ2-2,TGTGCCAGCAGTTTATCTTGGACTGGGGAACTCGACACCGGGGAGCTGTTTTTT,CASSLSWTGELDTGELFF
TRBV6-6,TRBD2,-,TRBJ2-1,TGTGCCAGCAGTTACTCTGGCGGGGGAGGGCGCAATGAGCAGTTCTTC,CASSYSGGGGRNEQFF
TRBV2,TRBD1,-,TRBJ1-1,TGTGCCAGCAGAGGGACAGAGAACACTGAAGCTTTCTTT,CASRGTENTEAFF
TRBV18,TRBD1,-,TRBJ1-2,TGTGCCAGCTCAGACGGGACAGTTCCTAACTATGGCTACACCTTC,CASSDGTVPNYGYTF
TRBV7-9,TRBD1,-,TRBJ1-5,TGTGCCAGCAGCCCGACAGGGGCTAGCAATCAGCCCCAGCATTTT,CASSPTGASNQPQHF
TRBV19,-,-,TRBJ1-5,TGTGCCAGTAGTATAACGGAGCAGCCTTATCAGCCCCAGCATTTT,CASSITEQPYQPQHF
TRBV6-4,TRBD1,few,TRBJ1-2,TGTGCCAGCAAGAGACAGGGCGGAAGCTATGGCTACACCTTC,CASKRQGGSYGYTF
TRBV6-1,-,-,TRBJ1-4,TGTGCCAGTGAGAAGACAACTAATGAAAAACTGTTTTTT,CASEKTTNEKLFF
TRBV18,-,-,TRBJ1-4,TGTGCCAGCTCACCCGCCCAGCAGGGTAATGAAAAACTGTTTTTT,CASSPAQQGNEKLFF
TRBV5-5,TRBD1,-,TRBJ1-6,TGTGCCAGCAGATCCAGGGGGCTTGGTAATTCACCCCTCCACTTT,CASRSRGLGNSPLHF
TRBV5-4,TRBD2,-,TRBJ2-2,TGTGCCAGCAGCTTAGTAGGGCGGGGGGGCTCCGGCGGGGAGCTGTTTTTT,CASSLVGRGGSGGELFF
TRBV6-4,TRBD1,-,TRBJ1-2,TGTGCCAGCAGTCCCTCGGGACAGGGGTCCCTAGTCTATGGCTACACCTTC,CASSPSGQGSLVYGYTF
TRBV7-9,-,-,TRBJ1-6,TGTGCCAGCAGCTCCCGACAGGATTCACCCCTCCACTTT,CASSSRQDSPLHF
TRBV9,TRBD2,few,TRBJ2-1,TGTGCCAGCAGCGTAGTAGGAGGACTAGGGGACAATGAGCAGTTCTTC,CASSVVGGLGDNEQFF
TRBV2,TRBD1,-,TRBJ2-5,TGTGCCAGCAGTCTCGGACAGGACGAGAGACCCCAGTACTTC,CASSLGQDERPQYF
TRBV4-3,-,-,TRBJ1-6,TGCGCCAGCAGCCAAGGTCCAGGGGAAAATTCACCCCTCCACTTT,CASSQGPGENSPLHF
TRBV30,-,-,TRBJ2-1,TGTGCCTGGAGGTCAGGGGGGCATGAGCAGTTCTTC,CAWRSGGHEQFF
TRBV14,-,-,TRBJ2-1,TGTGCCAGCAGCCAATGGGGAGGAAATGAGCAGTTCTTC,CASSQWGGNEQFF
TRBV7-3,-,once,TRBJ2-1,TGTGCCAGCAGCCCTACCGGGGGACCCCCCTACAATGAGCAGTTCTTC,CASSPTGGPPYNEQFF
TRBV6-6,TRBD1,-,TRBJ2-3,TGTGCCAGCAGTTACCCGACAGGGCAGGTCACAGATACGCAGTATTTT,CASSYPTGQVTDTQYF
TRBV7-3,-,-,TRBJ2-5,TGTGCCAGCAGCTTAAGGGGAGGCGGGGAGACCCAGTACTTC,CASSLRGGGETQYF
TRBV5-5,TRBD2,-,TRBJ2-1,TGTGCCAGCAGCTTGGGGGTAGCGGGGGGGCTTAGCTACAATGAGCAGTTCTTC,CASSLGVAGGLSYNEQFF
TRBV19,-,-,TRBJ2-1,TGTGCCAGTAGTCCCCTACCGGGACAACAGACCAATGAGCAGTTCTTC,CASSPLPGQQTNEQFF
TRBV10-3,-,-,TRBJ1-3,TGTGCCATCAGTGTGGAGGGGCGAGGAAACACCATATATTTT,CAISVEGRGNTIYF
TRBV18,TRBD2,-,TRBJ2-1,TGTGCCAGCTCACCGAAGCGGGAGTACAATGAGCAGTTCTTC,CASSPKREYNEQFF
TRBV6-5,TRBD1,-,TRBJ1-2,TGTGCCAGCAGCTTTGGGGGACAGGGCCAGGGCTACACCTTC,CASSFGGQGQGYTF
TRBV11-1,-,-,TRBJ1-1,TGTGCCAGCAGCTTAACTACGGGGACTGAAGCTTTCTTT,CASSLTTGTEAFF
TRBV5-4,TRBD1,few,TRBJ1-2,TGTGCCAGCAGCTTGGAAATGGGACAGGGGCTTCGGGGCTATGGCTACACCTTC,CASSLEMGQGLRGYGYTF
TRBV9,TRBD2,-,TRBJ2-3,TGTGCCAGCAGCGTAGTAGTAGCGGGGCCAGATACGCAGTATTTT,CASSVVVAGPDTQYF
TRBV28,-,-,TRBJ1-6,TGTGCCAGCAGTCCAACAGGGTATCGTTCACCCCTCCACTTT,CASSPTGYRSPLHF
TRBV5-1,TRBD2,-,TRBJ2-3,TGCGCCAGCAGCTTGTCGTGGCCTAGCGGGGGCACAGATACGCAGTATTTT,CASSLSWPSGGTDTQYF
TRBV28,TRBD2,-,TRBJ2-1,TGTGCCAGCAGTTTAGGGCTAGCGGGGGGTTACAATGAGCAGTTCTTC,CASSLGLAGGYNEQFF
TRBV4-1,-,-,TRBJ2-5,TGCGCCAGCAGCCCATACAGCACATCAGAGACCCAGTACTTC,CASSPYSTSETQYF
TRBV10-3,TRBD2,-,TRBJ2-5,TGTGCCATCAGTGAGTCACTTGGACTAGCGGGCCAAGAGACCCAGTACTTC,CAISESLGLAGQETQYF
TRBV5-6,TRBD1,-,TRBJ1-1,TGTGCCAGCAGCTTGGCCTTGGGGACAGGCATGAACACTGAAGCTTTCTTT,CASSLALGTGMNTEAFF
TRBV28,-,-,TRBJ1-5,TGTGCCAGCCGGACAGATAGCAATCAGCCCCAGCATTTT,CASRTDSNQPQHF
TRBV7-2,-,-,TRBJ2-1,TGTGCCAGCAGCTACCAGACTAAGACCGGGAATGAGCAGTTCTTC,CASSYQTKTGNEQFF
TRBV5-6,TRBD1,-,TRBJ1-4,TGTGCCAGCAGCTCTTTACAGGGGGCGGATGAAAAACTGTTTTTT,CASSSLQGADEKLFF
TRBV6-5,TRBD2,-,TRBJ2-1,TGTGCCAGCAGCCCCGGGACTAGTGGGGTCGGTGAGCAGTTCTTC,CASSPGTSGVGEQFF
TRBV5-1,-,-,TRBJ2-3,TGCGCCAGCAGCCCTACCCCCACCACAGATACGCAGTATTTT,CASSPTPTTDTQYF
TRBV19,-,-,TRBJ2-1,TGTGCCAGTAGTATAGAGGGGGCCAAGAACAATGAGCAGTTCTTC,CASSIEGAKNNEQFF